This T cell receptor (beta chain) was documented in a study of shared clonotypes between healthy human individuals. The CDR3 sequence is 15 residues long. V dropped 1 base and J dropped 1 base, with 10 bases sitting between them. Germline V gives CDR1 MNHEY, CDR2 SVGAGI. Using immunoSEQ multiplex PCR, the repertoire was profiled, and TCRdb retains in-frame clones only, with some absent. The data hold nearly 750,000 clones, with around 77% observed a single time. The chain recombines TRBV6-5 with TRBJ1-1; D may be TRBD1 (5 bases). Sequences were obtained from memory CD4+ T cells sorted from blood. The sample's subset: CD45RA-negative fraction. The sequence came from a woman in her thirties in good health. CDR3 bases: TGTGCCAGCAGTTACTGGGCCAGGGAGAACACTGAAGCTTTCTTT. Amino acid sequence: CASSYWARENTEAFF.